This TCR beta chain was identified during a study of identical twins. Via MiXCR, TCRdb re-called the 5' RACE reads, giving one row per CDR3 protein. The data show under 300,000 distinct CDR3 sequences, around 15% seen once. This clonotype was counted only a few times. Its matching antigen is unknown. The CDR3 spans 14 residues. The V end lost 4 bases, the J end lost 5 bases, and 15 bases lay between the germline ends. Study outcomes and limitations: Out-of-frame beta chain sequences displayed weaker excess sharing between twins.

Sample: memory (CD45RO+) T cells sorted from blood. This receptor was obtained from a woman younger than 35 in good health. The V and J genes are TRBV12-3 or TRBV12-4 and TRBJ2-7; D perhaps matches TRBD1 (6 bases). CDR3 region: CASSSIPGADEQYF. The CDR3 region has the DNA TGTGCCAGCAGTTCTATTCCAGGGGCGGACGAGCAGTACTTC.